This T cell receptor (beta chain) was recovered during a study of T cells in Graves' hyperthyroidism and ophthalmopathy. Study-level points and caveats: A median roughly six months before onset, the model predicted ophthalmopathy. Ophthalmopathy was told apart from stable hyperthyroidism by a 13 V-J model.

The V end was cut by 1 base, the J end by 8 bases, with 9 bases between. CDR3 length equals 14 residues. Per the germline V gene, CDR1 is MDHEN and CDR2 is SYDVKM. This clonotype was counted ten times or more. Its specificity is not known. Each diagnosis drew on symptoms, thyroxine, TRAb, thyroid ultrasound and orbital computed tomography findings. Amplified regions were TCR beta CDR3 sequences from RNA transcripts. The TCR CDR3 first-round RT-PCR relied on the HTBI primer set. TCRdb re-called the multiplex PCR reads through MiXCR, storing one row per CDR3 protein. The sample lists roughly 700,000 distinct CDR3 sequences; around 16% were seen once.

The V and J genes are TRBV28 and TRBJ1-6; D possibly corresponds to TRBD1 (5 bases). This receptor was taken from a man aged 45-60 years with Graves' hyperthyroidism. The specimen was blood. The CDR3 nucleotides are TGTGCCAGCAGTTTATCTTCGGGGGATTCACCCCTCCACTTT. Translated, it gives CASSLSSGDSPLHF. The variable domain in full, with the rest retrieved from reference TRBV28 and TRBJ1-6, is DVKVTQSSRYLVKRTGEKVFLECVQDMDHENMFWYRQDPGLGLRLIYFSYDVKMKEKGDIPEGYSVSREKKERFSLILESASTNQTSMYLCASSLSSGDSPLHFGNGTRLTVT.